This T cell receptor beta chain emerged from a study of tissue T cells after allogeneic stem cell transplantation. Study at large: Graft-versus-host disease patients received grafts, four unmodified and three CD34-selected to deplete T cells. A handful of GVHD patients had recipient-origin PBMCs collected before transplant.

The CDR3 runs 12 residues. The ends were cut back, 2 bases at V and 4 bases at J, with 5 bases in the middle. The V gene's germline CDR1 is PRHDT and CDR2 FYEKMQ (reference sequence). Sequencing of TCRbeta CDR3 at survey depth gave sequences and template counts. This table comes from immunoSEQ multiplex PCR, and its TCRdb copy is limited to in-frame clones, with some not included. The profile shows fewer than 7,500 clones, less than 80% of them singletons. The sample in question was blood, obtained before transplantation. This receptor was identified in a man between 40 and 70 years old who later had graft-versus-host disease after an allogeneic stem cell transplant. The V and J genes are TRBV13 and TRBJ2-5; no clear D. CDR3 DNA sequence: TGTGCCAGCAGCTTAAGGCGAGAGACCCAGTACTTC. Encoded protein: CASSLRRETQYF.